This T cell receptor beta chain was captured by sequencing in a study of blood T cell repertoires in COVID-19 (dated by TCRdb to 2020 to 2022). Some background on the complete study: Collaborator samples came from the United States, Italy and Spain and covered acute and convalescent phases of COVID-19. A de-identified subject ID, COVID-19 status, age in years and sex were almost always included in the sample metadata. Samples came from the ongoing ImmuneRACE study (first 160 participants) plus 1,254 subjects from 6 global collaborators. The dataset comprised deeply sampled blood TCRbeta repertoires from subjects exposed to, actively infected with, or recovered from COVID-19. HLA class I and class II types, where available, came from metadata supplied by the sample provider rather than from assay-based typing. The material from the prospective study consisted of cDNA or gDNA derived from T cells, B-cell-depleted T cells, or PBMCs. A freely available public database, intended as a resource for researchers studying the immune response to SARS-CoV-2, is where the repertoires were released.

Here is what the overall study found, with its caveats: Clinical and demographic metadata were provided uncurated, with the amount varying by source and participant.

One collaborating source in Seattle enrolled patients while the patients were actively infected and followed the patients over time throughout the course of disease. The collaborating institutions used their own protocols to collect whole blood in K2EDTA tubes. Collaborator samples were shipped for TCRbeta analysis as frozen whole blood, isolated PBMCs, or DNA extracted from either sample type. A note on this clone: Its antigen is not yet known. Per-base qualities were not stored, and no clone one base away is much larger.

V lost 4 bases and J lost 0 bases, and the count of bases not matched to a germline gene is 18. Reading from cysteine to phenylalanine, the CDR3 counts 20 amino acids. The only DNA kept is the CDR3, 60 bases in frame from the first base. CDR1 and CDR2, per the germline V gene, are SGHRS and YFSETQ. TCRbeta CDR3 regions were amplified from genomic DNA by means of the immunoSEQ Assay, a bias-controlled multiplex PCR. The paper's data handling went like this. Within the assay, amplification of reference gene primers was used to estimate how many nucleated cells each sample contained. To quantify the absolute abundance of each unique TCRbeta CDR3 rearrangement, sequence reads were collapsed and filtered. For each sample, productive Simpson clonality was calculated as the square root of Simpson's diversity index over productive rearrangements. TCRdb provides this immuneACCESS table in a form limited to in-frame rearrangements. Some clones are lacking; in checked studies, under half of them reflect an unresolved V gene, and why the rest are absent is not known. Clone size and V and J calls were adopted from that table, with D and trimming inferred from the DNA. Across this sample there are a few hundred thousand clones, with over 75% seen only once. The ten biggest clones cover about 0.9% of the sample.

The rearranged chain carries TRBV5-1 and TRBJ2-3, and TRBD2 matches 9 of the central bases. This receptor was identified in a human donor with COVID-19, enrolled during active disease. The donor label of this sample is uncertain. The sequencing input was peripheral blood. The CDR3: CASSQRLAVPLRTSTDTQYF. The nucleotide sequence is TGCGCCAGCAGCCAGAGACTAGCGGTTCCGCTGAGGACTAGCACAGATACGCAGTATTTT.